One sample yielded the 17 T cell receptor beta chains listed below, sequenced in a study of blood T cell repertoires in COVID-19. The data were produced by immunoSEQ multiplex PCR, yet TCRdb's version contains in-frame clones alone and is incomplete. Found here are 89,000 or so clones, less than 85% of them singletons; the top ten hold 35% to 40%. The specimen sequenced was peripheral blood. The receptors here all came from a man older than 75 with acute or convalescent COVID-19.

This clone was seen a few times. The V and J genes are TRBV19 and TRBJ1-5, with D possibly TRBD1 on 5 matching bases. Trimming stripped 8 bases from V and 1 base from J, with 12 bases between. This CDR3 has 14 amino acids. CDR1 is LNHDA and CDR2 is SQIVND in the germline V gene (reference sequence). CDR3: CASVGGLSNQPQHF. The DNA for the CDR3 is TGTGCCAGTGTCGGGGGTCTAAGCAATCAGCCCCAGCATTTT.

The chain combines TRBV4-2 with TRBJ1-1, with TRBD1 matching 11 bases. The CDR3 is made up of 16 amino acids. The germline CDR1 and CDR2 sequences are LGHNA and YNFKEQ. J gave up 4 bases and V 3 bases, and 7 bases lay outside the gene matches. This CDR3 reads CASSQRGQGGTTEAFF. DNA of the CDR3: TGTGCCAGCAGCCAGCGGGGACAGGGGGGGACCACTGAAGCTTTCTTT.

V usage is TRBV28 and J usage is TRBJ2-7; TRBD2 matches at 9 bases. V was clipped by 2 bases and J by 2 bases; unmatched bases: 1. Germline assignment: CDR1 MDHEN and CDR2 SYDVKM. The CDR3 spans 14 residues. CDR3 DNA: TGTGCCAGCAGTTTAGCGGGAGGGCCCTACGAGCAGTACTTC. Translation gives CASSLAGGPYEQYF.

The genes are TRBV15 and TRBJ2-7, with D possibly matching TRBD1 (6 bases). Germline CDR1 LNHNV, CDR2 YYDKDF (reference sequence). The CDR3 length is 15 residues. V was cut by 1 base and J by 3 bases, with 13 bases left in between. The CDR3 region has the DNA TGTGCCACCAGCAGAGTTGAGACAGGCAACTACGAGCAGTACTTC. It encodes CATSRVETGNYEQYF. The full variable domain, rest sourced from reference TRBV15 and TRBJ2-7, is DAMVIQNPRYQVTQFGKPVTLSCSQTLNHNVMYWYQQKSSQAPKLLFHYYDKDFNNEADTPDNFQSRRPNTSFCFLDIRSPGLGDTAMYLCATSRVETGNYEQYFGPGTRLTVT.

The chain uses TRBV28 and TRBJ2-3, with 8 nucleotides matching TRBD2. Trimming removed 5 bases from V and 0 bases from J; junction bases left unmatched: 4. Per germline, CDR1 MDHEN and CDR2 SYDVKM. The CDR3 contains 15 residues. The CDR3 bases are TGTGCCAGCAGTACTAGCGGATCTAGCACAGATACGCAGTATTTT. Protein sequence: CASSTSGSSTDTQYF.

This clone was seen at least ten times. The gene calls are TRBV5-1 and TRBJ2-2; D may be TRBD2 (7 bases). The CDR3 runs 15 residues. V was pared by 7 bases and J by 0 bases, with 13 bases between. Germline CDR1 and CDR2: SGHRS and YFSETQ. In nucleotides, the CDR3 is TGCGCCAGCTGGGAGGGACATTCGAACACCGGGGAGCTGTTTTTT. This sequence encodes CASWEGHSNTGELFF.

The chain employs TRBV2 and TRBJ2-6, with D unclear. Germline CDR1 SNHLY, CDR2 FYNNEI. There are 14 residues in the CDR3. Trimming removed 7 bases from V and 3 bases from J, with 10 bases in between. The CDR3 region is CASTALRGANVLTF. Written as DNA, the CDR3 is TGTGCCAGCACTGCGTTGCGTGGGGCCAACGTCCTGACTTTC.

The chain links TRBV5-4 to TRBJ2-1; no reliable D call. Germline V gene sequence: CDR1 SGHNT, CDR2 YYREEE (reference sequence). This CDR3 has 14 residues. With 0 bases removed from V and 4 bases from J, the gap between germline ends came to 8 bases. The CDR3 DNA follows: TGTGCCAGCAGCTTGGCGAGAAGTTACAATGAGCAGTTCTTC. It is translated as CASSLARSYNEQFF.

This clone was observed once. The chain is built from TRBV28 and TRBJ2-7, with TRBD1 matching over 7 bases. The CDR3 is 12 residues long. Germline CDR1 reads MDHEN; CDR2 reads SYDVKM. The V gene end was trimmed by 4 bases and the J gene end by 4 bases; junction bases not matched to a gene: 1. CDR3 bases: TGTGCCAGCAGTTCGACAGGGTACGAGCAGTACTTC. This sequence encodes CASSSTGYEQYF.

V gene TRBV9 combines with J gene TRBJ2-7; 8 bases are shared with TRBD2. V lost 4 bases to trimming and J lost 6 bases; unmatched junction nucleotides: 18. CDR1 is SGDLS, CDR2 YYNGEE, per germline. The CDR3 length is 17 residues. This chain's CDR3 is CASSPMIAGGLTGEQYF. The CDR3 region has the DNA TGTGCCAGCAGCCCCATGATTGCGGGAGGCCTAACGGGCGAGCAGTACTTC.

This chain connects TRBV4-1 to TRBJ2-7, with 7 bases aligning to TRBD2. Trimming took 1 base from V and 4 from J; bases not matched to a gene: 10. Per the germline V gene, CDR1 is MGHRA and CDR2 is YSYEKL. The CDR3 spans 16 residues. The CDR3 DNA reads as TGCGCCAGCAGCCAAGGGCCAGGACTAGGAGGATACGAGCAGTACTTC. It yields the protein CASSQGPGLGGYEQYF.

This chain links TRBV28 with TRBJ2-7, with TRBD1 matching 8 bases. Germline CDR1 MDHEN, CDR2 SYDVKM. Trimming cost V 1 base and J 2 bases; bases outside gene matches: 4. This CDR3 is built from 15 residues. The CDR3: CASSLFPGGTYEQYF. The CDR3 coding sequence is TGTGCCAGCAGTTTATTTCCAGGGGGCACCTACGAGCAGTACTTC. The full variable domain, rest sourced from reference TRBV28 and TRBJ2-7, is DVKVTQSSRYLVKRTGEKVFLECVQDMDHENMFWYRQDPGLGLRLIYFSYDVKMKEKGDIPEGYSVSREKKERFSLILESASTNQTSMYLCASSLFPGGTYEQYFGPGTRLTVT.

To note about this clone: Germline is not matched at one junction end, which may reflect a read error. The genes are TRBV7-7 and TRBJ1-6; D gene ambiguous. CDR1 SSHAT and CDR2 FNYEAQ come from the germline V gene (reference sequence). CDR3 length: 16 amino acids. The CDR3 region has the DNA TGTGCTAGCAGCTTTTCAAAGCCCCCCTATAATTCACCCCTCCACTTT. Translation gives CASSFSKPPYNSPLHF.

The table lists this clone with a count of one. This chain joins TRBV6-5 and TRBJ2-7; D not certain. Trimming stripped 8 bases from V and 0 bases from J, with 11 bases between. The CDR3 runs to 13 residues. The V gene's germline CDR1 is MNHEY and CDR2 SVGAGI. The DNA for the CDR3 is TGTGCCAGCGCCAGGCAGAGCTCCTACGAGCAGTACTTC. Encoded protein: CASARQSSYEQYF.

The V gene is TRBV19, the J gene TRBJ1-6; weak D call: TRBD1 (6 bases). Trimming took 6 bases from V and 10 from J, leaving 25 bases between them. This CDR3 is built from 17 residues. Germline V gives CDR1 LNHDA, CDR2 SQIVND (reference sequence). CDR3 DNA sequence: TGTGCCAGTAGCCTATCCCCCCCGGGGGGCACTGAATCACCCCTCCACTTT. It is translated as CASSLSPPGGTESPLHF.

This clone appeared once. The chain has TRBV7-3 and TRBJ2-2, with 8 bases aligning to TRBD1. The V and J ends lost 6 bases and 3 bases, in that order; junction bases with no gene match: 12. Germline CDR1 and CDR2: SGHTA and FQGTGA. The CDR3 has 17 amino acids. The chain's CDR3 is CASREGGTGLDTGELFF. In nucleotides, the CDR3 is TGTGCCAGCAGGGAAGGGGGGACAGGACTTGACACCGGGGAGCTGTTTTTT.

The V and J genes are TRBV6-1 and TRBJ2-5, with D perhaps matching TRBD1 (6 bases). The germline gives CDR1 MNHNS, CDR2 SASEGT. CDR3 length: 14 amino acids. V shed 2 bases and J shed 5 bases, with 12 bases lying between them. This chain's CDR3 is CASSEMDSTETQYF. The DNA of the CDR3 is TGTGCCAGCAGTGAAATGGACAGTACCGAGACCCAGTACTTC.